These 21 T cell receptor beta chains originate from one sample sequenced in a study of shared clonotypes between healthy human individuals. Sequencing was performed with immunoSEQ multiplex PCR; in TCRdb, only in-frame clones are kept and a portion is missing. Of 2 million to 3 million clones detected, more than 90% appear once; the ten largest clones hold around 0.14%. Sequenced sample: naive CD4+ T cells sorted from blood. Stated subset: CD45RA+ positively selected. The origin of the receptors is a man in his late teens or twenties in good health.

This clone was seen a single time. The genes are TRBV30 and TRBJ2-5, with TRBD2 matching 7 bases. Germline V CDR1 and CDR2: GTSNPN, SVGIG (reference sequence). CDR3 length: 15 amino acids. The junction had 5 bases not matched to a gene; V was cut back by 0 bases and J by 1 base. DNA for the CDR3: TGTGCCTGGAGTGTAGGTCTAGCGGCCCAAGAGACCCAGTACTTC. It translates to CAWSVGLAAQETQYF.

The gene calls are TRBV28 and TRBJ1-3; possible D gene TRBD1, 6 bases. This CDR3 comprises 15 residues. CDR1 MDHEN and CDR2 SYDVKM come from the germline V gene. Trimming took off 4 bases at V and 4 bases at J, with 14 bases between the two ends. The CDR3 loop reads CASSSTGTSGNTIYF. DNA for the CDR3: TGTGCCAGCAGTTCTACCGGGACATCCGGAAACACCATATATTTT.

The chain employs TRBV4-1 and TRBJ2-7, with 9 bases matching TRBD2. V dropped 4 bases and J dropped 4; count of bases not matched to a gene: 14. Per germline, CDR1 MGHRA and CDR2 YSYEKL. The CDR3 contains 17 residues. Here the CDR3 reads CASSPHISGSPKYEQYF. In nucleotides, the CDR3 is TGCGCCAGCAGCCCACATATTAGCGGGAGCCCCAAGTACGAGCAGTACTTC.

With regard to this clone: This specimen includes other DNA sequences encoding the same CDR3. The chain employs TRBV10-3 and TRBJ2-7; D gene unclear. V lost 4 bases and J lost 0, with 7 bases in between. This CDR3 contains 13 residues. The V gene's germline CDR1 is ENHRY and CDR2 SYGVKD. CDR3 sequence: CAISGQDSYEQYF. In DNA, the CDR3 is TGTGCCATCAGTGGCCAGGACTCCTACGAGCAGTACTTC.

The chain recombines TRBV10-3 with TRBJ2-7; 11 bases align to TRBD1. Germline V gene lookup returns CDR1 ENHRY and CDR2 SYGVKD. CDR3 length: 15 residues. Losses at the gene ends were 5 bases for V and 2 bases for J; bases not matched to a gene: 5. The CDR3 sequence: CAISPGTGGPYEQYF. Written as DNA, the CDR3 is TGTGCCATCAGTCCGGGGACAGGGGGTCCCTACGAGCAGTACTTC.

This chain connects TRBV6-1 to TRBJ1-5; the D is unclear. The CDR3 totals 15 residues. V gave up 8 bases and J gave up 1 base, with 15 bases separating them. Germline CDR1 reads MNHNS; CDR2 reads SASEGT. Written as DNA, the CDR3 is TGTGCCAGCGAAGAGGGAAGACCCAGCAATCAGCCCCAGCATTTT. Residues: CASEEGRPSNQPQHF.

Concerning this clone: The sample carries other DNA sequences with the same CDR3. This chain joins TRBV18 and TRBJ2-7; 13 bases are shared with TRBD2. CDR1 is KGHSH and CDR2 is LQKENI in the germline V gene. The CDR3 loop spans 14 amino acids. After removal of 3 bases from V and 6 bases from J, the junction contained 2 bases not matched to a gene. CDR3 in DNA: TGTGCCAGCTCACCGCGACTAGCGGGAGGCGAGCAGTACTTC. Translated: CASSPRLAGGEQYF.

This rearrangement joins TRBV18 to TRBJ2-2; 8 bases map to TRBD2. The CDR3 sequence is 19 residues long. Looked up from germline, CDR1 is KGHSH and CDR2 is LQKENI. J gave up 1 base and V 3 bases, and 13 bases lay outside the gene matches. Written as DNA, the CDR3 is TGTGCCAGCTCACCCGGAGTCGGGAGGGCCATGGGGAACACCGGGGAGCTGTTTTTT. Its protein product is CASSPGVGRAMGNTGELFF. The complete variable domain, with remaining parts taken from reference TRBV18 and TRBJ2-2, reads NAGVMQNPRHLVRRRGQEARLRCSPMKGHSHVYWYRQLPEEGLKFMVYLQKENIIDESGMPKERFSAEFPKEGPSILRIQQVVRGDSAAYFCASSPGVGRAMGNTGELFFGEGSRLTVL.

The rearrangement uses TRBV18 and TRBJ1-4; 7 nucleotides agree with TRBD1. V gave up 3 bases and J gave up 7 bases; unmatched junction bases: 8. CDR1 and CDR2 from the germline V gene are KGHSH and LQKENI. This CDR3 spans 15 amino acids. CDR3 DNA: TGTGCCAGCTCACCGAGGGACAGTCGTGGTGAAAAACTGTTTTTT. Translation: CASSPRDSRGEKLFF. Full variable domain (missing parts from reference TRBV18 and TRBJ1-4): NAGVMQNPRHLVRRRGQEARLRCSPMKGHSHVYWYRQLPEEGLKFMVYLQKENIIDESGMPKERFSAEFPKEGPSILRIQQVVRGDSAAYFCASSPRDSRGEKLFFGSGTQLSVL.

The chain links TRBV11-2 to TRBJ2-1; 10 bases fit TRBD2. The J segment lost 4 bases and the V segment lost 5 bases, leaving 17 bases of the junction unmatched. Germline lookup yields CDR1 SGHAT and CDR2 FQNNGV. This CDR3 region has 19 residues. CDR3 protein: CASSPWIAGGRIVYNEQFF. The CDR3 nucleotides read TGTGCCAGCAGCCCGTGGATAGCGGGAGGCCGCATAGTTTACAATGAGCAGTTCTTC.

This chain joins TRBV9 and TRBJ1-1; D gene ambiguous. V lost 4 bases, J lost 3 bases, and 7 bases lay in between. Germline CDR1 and CDR2: SGDLS and YYNGEE. This CDR3 has 12 residues. CDR3 sequence reads: CASSSRDTEAFF. As DNA, the CDR3 is TGTGCCAGCAGCTCCCGGGACACTGAAGCTTTCTTT. The full variable domain, in which reference TRBV9 and TRBJ1-1 provide the parts outside the CDR3, is DSGVTQTPKHLITATGQRVTLRCSPRSGDLSVYWYQQSLDQGLQFLIQYYNGEERAKGNILERFSAQQFPDLHSELNLSSLELGDSALYFCASSSRDTEAFFGQGTRLTVV.

This chain joins TRBV7-3 and TRBJ2-2, with D uncertain. Germline CDR1 is SGHTA and CDR2 is FQGTGA. The CDR3 runs 16 residues. Trimming cost V 5 bases and J 2 bases, with 15 bases left between them. CDR3 nucleotide sequence: TGTGCCAGCAGCACACCCGGGCCCCTTAACACCGGGGAGCTGTTTTTT. This sequence encodes CASSTPGPLNTGELFF.

The V and J genes are TRBV6-5 and TRBJ1-6; 10 bases are a match to TRBD1. After removal of 5 bases from V and 15 bases from J, the junction contained 7 bases not matched to a gene. Germline V lookup: CDR1 MNHEY, CDR2 SVGAGI. This CDR3 region has 13 residues. The DNA for the CDR3 is TGTGCCAGCAGTATTGGGACAGGGGCCCTCCTCCACTTT. This encodes CASSIGTGALLHF.

The genes are TRBV6-1 and TRBJ2-5, with D perhaps given as TRBD1 or TRBD2 (5 bases each). V shed 7 bases and J shed 7 bases, with 19 bases lying between them. Germline lookup yields CDR1 MNHNS and CDR2 SASEGT. The CDR3 has 14 amino acids. DNA of the CDR3: TGTGCCAGCACCAGGGCGGGCACCGCAGGGACCCAGTACTTC. It translates to CASTRAGTAGTQYF.

The CDR3 sequence: CASSYRDGTNYGYTF. The CDR3 bases are TGCGCCAGCAGCTACAGGGACGGAACTAACTATGGCTACACCTTC. The chain uses TRBV5-1 and TRBJ1-2, with D possibly being TRBD1 (6 bases). V lost 3 bases and J 0 bases, leaving 12 bases between the germline ends. CDR3 length: 15 amino acids. The germline gives CDR1 SGHRS, CDR2 YFSETQ.

The chain joins TRBV4-2 to TRBJ2-2; D possibly corresponds to TRBD1 (6 bases). The CDR3 has 15 amino acids. The germline CDR1 and CDR2 sequences are LGHNA and YNFKEQ. Trimming stripped 1 base from V and 2 bases from J, with 8 bases between. The CDR3 here is CASSQGTVNTGELFF. The DNA for the CDR3 is TGTGCCAGCAGCCAAGGGACAGTTAACACCGGGGAGCTGTTTTTT.

About this clone itself: A read error may produce the germline difference seen at one junction end. The gene calls are TRBV9 and TRBJ1-1, with D possibly TRBD1 on 5 matching bases. The V gene's germline CDR1 is SGDLS and CDR2 YYNGEE. This CDR3 has 15 residues. The chain's CDR3 is CASSPMGRADTEVFF. The DNA for the CDR3 is TGTGCCAGCAGCCCTATGGGTAGGGCGGACACTGAAGTTTTCTTT.

This clone was detected once. The gene calls are TRBV7-3 and TRBJ1-6; 8 bases line up with TRBD1. This CDR3 spans 14 amino acids. V lost 5 bases and J lost 6; bases outside the gene matches: 3. The germline V gene encodes CDR1 SGHTA and CDR2 FQGTGA. The CDR3 DNA follows: TGTGCCAGCAGCGCACAGGGGGTTAATTCACCCCTCCACTTT. Protein sequence: CASSAQGVNSPLHF.

This clone has just one count. The chain carries TRBV27 and TRBJ1-1; D gene ambiguous. Germline CDR1 MNHEY, CDR2 SMNVEV (reference sequence). There are 16 residues in the CDR3. Trimming left V 6 bases short and J 1 base short, with 18 bases between. The CDR3 loop is CASRTEGVRGNTEAFF. The CDR3 bases are TGTGCCAGCAGGACGGAGGGAGTGAGAGGGAACACTGAAGCTTTCTTT.

The V call is TRBV7-2, the J call TRBJ1-1, with 8 positions matching TRBD1. The CDR3 loop spans 13 amino acids. Germline trimming cut 4 bases from V and 3 bases from J; bases unmatched to any gene: 1. Germline-derived CDR1 and CDR2 are SGHTA and FQGNSA. CDR3: CASSWTGHTEAFF. CDR3 in DNA: TGTGCCAGCAGCTGGACAGGGCACACTGAAGCTTTCTTT.

The chain has TRBV6-6 and TRBJ1-2; 7 bases are shared with TRBD1. Per germline, CDR1 MNHNY and CDR2 SVGAGI (reference sequence). V was pared by 5 bases and J by 3 bases, with 9 bases of the junction left unmatched. The CDR3 runs 15 residues. This chain's CDR3 is CASSRRQGSYYGYTF. Written as DNA, the CDR3 is TGTGCCAGCAGTCGTCGACAGGGTAGTTACTATGGCTACACCTTC.